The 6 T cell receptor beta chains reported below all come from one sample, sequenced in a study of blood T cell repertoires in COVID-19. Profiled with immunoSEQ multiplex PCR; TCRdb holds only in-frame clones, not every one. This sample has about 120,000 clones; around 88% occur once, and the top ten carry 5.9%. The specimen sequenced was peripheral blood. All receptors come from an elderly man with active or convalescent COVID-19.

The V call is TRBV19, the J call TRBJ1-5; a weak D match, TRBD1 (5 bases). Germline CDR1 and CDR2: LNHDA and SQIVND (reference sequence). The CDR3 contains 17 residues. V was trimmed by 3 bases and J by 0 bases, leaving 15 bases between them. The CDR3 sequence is CASSIGSGFNSNQPQHF. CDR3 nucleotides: TGTGCCAGTAGTATTGGCTCAGGGTTCAATAGCAATCAGCCCCAGCATTTT.

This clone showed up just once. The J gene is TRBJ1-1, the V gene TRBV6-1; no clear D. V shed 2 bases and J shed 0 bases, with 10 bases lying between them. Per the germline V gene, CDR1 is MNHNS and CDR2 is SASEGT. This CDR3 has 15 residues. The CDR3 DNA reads TGTGCCAGCAGTGAATGGAGGGCCCTGAACACTGAAGCTTTCTTT. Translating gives CASSEWRALNTEAFF.

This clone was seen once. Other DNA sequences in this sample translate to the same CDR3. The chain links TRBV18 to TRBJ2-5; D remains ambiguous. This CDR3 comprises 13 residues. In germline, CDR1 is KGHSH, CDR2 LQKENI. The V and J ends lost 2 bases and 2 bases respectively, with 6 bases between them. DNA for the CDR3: TGTGCCAGCTCACCATCCCATCAAGAGACCCAGTACTTC. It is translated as CASSPSHQETQYF.

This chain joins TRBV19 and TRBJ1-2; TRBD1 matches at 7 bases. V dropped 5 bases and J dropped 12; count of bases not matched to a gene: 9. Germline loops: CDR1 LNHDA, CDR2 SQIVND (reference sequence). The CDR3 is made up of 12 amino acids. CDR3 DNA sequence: TGTGCCAGTAGTTTTAGACAGGGTCGGCACACCTTC. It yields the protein CASSFRQGRHTF. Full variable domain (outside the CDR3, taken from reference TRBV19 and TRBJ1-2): DGGITQSPKYLFRKEGQNVTLSCEQNLNHDAMYWYRQDPGQGLRLIYYSQIVNDFQKGDIAEGYSVSREKKESFPLTVTSAQKNPTAFYLCASSFRQGRHTFGSGTRLTVV.

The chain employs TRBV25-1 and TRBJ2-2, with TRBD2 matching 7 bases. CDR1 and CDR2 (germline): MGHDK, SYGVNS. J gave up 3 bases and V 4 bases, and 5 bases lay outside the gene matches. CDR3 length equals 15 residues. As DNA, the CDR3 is TGTGCCAGCAGTGGCGGTCGGGGGGACACCGGGGAGCTGTTTTTT. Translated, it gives CASSGGRGDTGELFF.

Written as DNA, the CDR3 is TGTGCCAGCAGCTCCCAGGGGGCGGGAGAGACCCAGTACTTC. Translation gives CASSSQGAGETQYF. The chain is built from TRBV5-4 and TRBJ2-5; 8 positions match TRBD1. The V segment lost 3 bases and the J segment 4 bases; nucleotides outside the gene matches: 5. This CDR3 spans 14 amino acids. The germline gives CDR1 SGHNT, CDR2 YYREEE (reference sequence).